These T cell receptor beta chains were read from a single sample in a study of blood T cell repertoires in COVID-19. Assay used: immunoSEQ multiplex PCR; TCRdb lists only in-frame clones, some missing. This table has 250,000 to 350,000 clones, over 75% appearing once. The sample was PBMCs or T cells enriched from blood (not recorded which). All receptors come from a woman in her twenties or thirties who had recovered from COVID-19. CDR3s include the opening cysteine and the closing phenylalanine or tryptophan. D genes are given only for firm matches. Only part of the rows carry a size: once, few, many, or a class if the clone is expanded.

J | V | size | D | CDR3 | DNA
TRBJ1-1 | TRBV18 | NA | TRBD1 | CASSQGDLVYTEAFF | TGTGCCAGCTCGCAGGGGGATTTGGTGTACACTGAAGCTTTCTTT
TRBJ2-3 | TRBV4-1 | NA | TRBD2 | CASSQEGSGVGGTQYF | TGCGCCAGCAGCCAAGAGGGTAGCGGGGTCGGGGGGACGCAGTATTTT
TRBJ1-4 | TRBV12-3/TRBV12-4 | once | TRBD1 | CASRGQVEKLFF | TGTGCCAGCAGGGGACAGGTCGAAAAACTGTTTTTT
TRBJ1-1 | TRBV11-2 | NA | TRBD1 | CASSPRQGAMNTEAFF | TGTGCCAGCAGCCCAAGACAGGGGGCGATGAACACTGAAGCTTTCTTT
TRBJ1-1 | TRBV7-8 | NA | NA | CASSLSGDLEAFF | TGTGCCAGCAGCCTCTCGGGGGACCTAGAAGCTTTCTTT
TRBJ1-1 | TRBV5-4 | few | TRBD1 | CASSSGTGGASWNTEAFF | TGTGCCAGCAGCTCCGGGACAGGGGGTGCCTCCTGGAACACTGAAGCTTTCTTT
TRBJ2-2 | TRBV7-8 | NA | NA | CASSVPPGQRFRTGELFF | TGTGCCAGCAGCGTACCACCGGGACAACGGTTTCGCACCGGGGAGCTGTTTTTT
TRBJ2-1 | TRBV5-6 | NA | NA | CASSLGLYNEQFF | TGTGCCAGCAGCTTGGGACTTTACAATGAGCAGTTCTTC
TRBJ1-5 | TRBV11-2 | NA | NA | CASSLSGVQPQHF | TGTGCCAGCAGCTTATCGGGGGTGCAGCCCCAGCATTTT
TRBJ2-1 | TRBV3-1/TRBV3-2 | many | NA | CASSQVSMEQFF | TGTGCCAGCAGCCAAGTGTCCATGGAGCAGTTCTTC
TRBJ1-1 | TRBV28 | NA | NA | CASSRFGVLNTEAFF | TGTGCCAGCAGCAGATTCGGGGTACTGAACACTGAAGCTTTCTTT
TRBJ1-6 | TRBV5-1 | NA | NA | CASSLGGGSAYNSPLHF | TGCGCCAGCAGCTTGGGAGGAGGTAGCGCCTATAATTCACCCCTCCACTTT
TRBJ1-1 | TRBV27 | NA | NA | CASIGTKAFF | TGTGCCAGCATTGGGACTAAAGCTTTCTTT
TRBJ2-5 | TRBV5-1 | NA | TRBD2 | CASSLGLAQETQYF | TGCGCCAGCAGCCTAGGACTAGCCCAAGAGACCCAGTACTTC
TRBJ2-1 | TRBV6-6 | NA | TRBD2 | CASTGLATSNEQFF | TGTGCCAGCACTGGACTAGCCACGTCCAATGAGCAGTTCTTC
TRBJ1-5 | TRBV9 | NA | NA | CASSSDGSPQHF | TGTGCCAGCAGTTCTGACGGGTCGCCCCAGCATTTT
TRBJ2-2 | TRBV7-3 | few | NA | CASSLGLFGTGELFF | TGTGCCAGCAGCCTGGGACTTTTTGGTACCGGGGAGCTGTTTTTT
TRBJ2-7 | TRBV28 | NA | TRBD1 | CASSSTGQGANEQYF | TGTGCCAGCAGTTCCACCGGACAGGGGGCAAACGAGCAGTACTTC
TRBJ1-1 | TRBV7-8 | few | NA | CASSLRGGGNTEAFF | TGTGCCAGCAGCTTAAGGGGGGGAGGGAACACTGAAGCTTTCTTT
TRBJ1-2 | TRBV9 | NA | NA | CASSVAYQNYGYTF | TGTGCCAGCAGCGTAGCTTACCAGAACTATGGCTACACCTTC
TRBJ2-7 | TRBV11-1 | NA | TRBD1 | CASRRTGTYEQYF | TGTGCCAGCAGGAGGACAGGAACCTACGAGCAGTACTTC
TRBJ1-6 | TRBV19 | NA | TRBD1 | CASSMDRGTYNSPLHF | TGTGCCAGTAGCATGGACAGGGGAACCTATAATTCACCCCTCCACTTT
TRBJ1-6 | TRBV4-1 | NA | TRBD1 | CASSQEGQGAGSPLHF | TGCGCCAGCAGCCAAGAGGGGCAGGGGGCAGGTTCACCCCTCCACTTT
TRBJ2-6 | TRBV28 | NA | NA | CASSRRLSGANVLTF | TGTGCCAGCAGCCGTAGACTCTCTGGGGCCAACGTCCTGACTTTC
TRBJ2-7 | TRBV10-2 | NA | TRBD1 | CAPENDRGVNEQYF | TGCGCCCCTGAAAACGACAGGGGTGTCAACGAGCAGTACTTC
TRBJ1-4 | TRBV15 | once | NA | CATSRGGTDHGGKLFF | TGTGCCACCAGCAGAGGGGGGACTGACCATGGGGGAAAACTGTTTTTT
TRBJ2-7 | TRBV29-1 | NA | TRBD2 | CSVGASGRRWDEQYF | TGCAGCGTTGGGGCTAGCGGGAGAAGATGGGACGAGCAGTACTTC
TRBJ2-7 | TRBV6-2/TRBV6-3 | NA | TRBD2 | CASSPGLVYEQYF | TGTGCCAGCAGTCCCGGACTAGTTTACGAGCAGTACTTC
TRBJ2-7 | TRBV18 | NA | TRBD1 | CASSPGTALEQYF | TGTGCCAGCTCACCCGGGACAGCACTGGAGCAGTACTTC
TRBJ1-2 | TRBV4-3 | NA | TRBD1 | CASSQDASGGNYGYTF | TGCGCCAGCAGCCAAGACGCGTCAGGGGGGAACTATGGCTACACCTTC
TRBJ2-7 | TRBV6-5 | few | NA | CASSYSIIRGAYEQYF | TGTGCCAGCAGTTACTCGATTATCAGAGGTGCCTACGAGCAGTACTTC
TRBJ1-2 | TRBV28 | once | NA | CASSYRHYGYTF | TGTGCCAGCAGTTACAGGCACTATGGCTACACCTTC
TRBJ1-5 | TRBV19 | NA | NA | CASSIAEGFDQPQHF | TGTGCCAGTAGTATAGCCGAGGGTTTCGATCAGCCCCAGCATTTT
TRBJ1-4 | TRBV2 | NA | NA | CASSEQGYEKLFF | TGTGCCAGCAGTGAACAGGGTTATGAAAAACTGTTTTTT
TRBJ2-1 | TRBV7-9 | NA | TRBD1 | CASSDNRGPNYHEQFF | TGTGCCAGCAGCGACAACAGGGGACCCAATTACCATGAGCAGTTCTTC
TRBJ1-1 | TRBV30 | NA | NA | CAWRRTEAFF | TGTGCCTGGAGGCGGACTGAAGCTTTCTTT
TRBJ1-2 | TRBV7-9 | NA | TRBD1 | CASTQGQGGHYGYTF | TGTGCCAGCACCCAGGGACAGGGGGGACACTATGGCTACACCTTC
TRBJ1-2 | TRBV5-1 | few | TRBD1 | CASSLTRDRGGYGYTF | TGCGCCAGCAGCTTGACCCGGGACAGGGGGGGCTATGGCTACACCTTC
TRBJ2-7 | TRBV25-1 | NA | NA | CASTAGSAYEQYF | TGTGCCAGCACGGCAGGGTCGGCCTACGAGCAGTACTTC
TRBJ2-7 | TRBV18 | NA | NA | CASSPSSYEQYF | TGTGCCAGCTCTCCTAGCTCCTACGAGCAGTACTTC
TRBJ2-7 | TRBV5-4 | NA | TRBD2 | CASSEPGLAEQYF | TGTGCCAGCAGCGAACCGGGACTAGCCGAGCAGTACTTC
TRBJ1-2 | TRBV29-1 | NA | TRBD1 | CSASGQGQISSGYTF | TGCAGCGCCTCAGGACAGGGTCAAATCTCGAGTGGCTACACCTTC
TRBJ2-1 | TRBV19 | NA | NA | CASTRGQSSYNEQFF | TGTGCCAGCACGCGGGGACAGAGCTCCTACAATGAGCAGTTCTTC
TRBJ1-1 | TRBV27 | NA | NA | CASSLLSGGTEAFF | TGTGCCAGCAGTCTCCTCTCGGGGGGGACTGAAGCTTTCTTT